A single sample is the source of the 19 T cell receptor beta chains below, sequenced in a study of blood T cell repertoires in COVID-19. The data were produced by immunoSEQ multiplex PCR, yet TCRdb's version contains in-frame clones alone and is incomplete. The sample includes about 46,000 clones, about 85% of them seen just once. Sequencing input: PBMCs or T cells enriched from blood (not recorded which). The receptor set was obtained from a woman aged 50 to 60 who had recovered from COVID-19.

Written as DNA, the CDR3 is TGTGCCAGCAGTGAGAGGGTTTACTCACCCCTCCACTTT. It yields the protein CASSERVYSPLHF. V usage is TRBV2 and J usage is TRBJ1-6; D call uncertain. There are 13 residues in the CDR3. Per the germline V gene, CDR1 is SNHLY and CDR2 is FYNNEI. V lost 3 bases, J lost 10 bases, and 10 bases lay in between.

The V call is TRBV6-2 or TRBV6-3, the J call TRBJ2-2, with D tentatively TRBD2 (6 bases). CDR3 size: 14 residues. With 3 bases removed from V and 6 bases from J, the gap between germline ends came to 11 bases. From germline, CDR1 is MNHEY and CDR2 SVGEGT. The CDR3 DNA sequence: TGTGCCAGCAGTTATTCATGGGGGGCCGGGGAGCTGTTTTTT. Its translation is CASSYSWGAGELFF.

The gene calls are TRBV2 and TRBJ1-5; D not certain. Germline V gene data show CDR1 as SNHLY and CDR2 as FYNNEI. Trimming pared 10 bases from V and 5 bases from J, leaving 18 bases between. CDR3 size: 14 residues. CDR3 bases: TGTGCCACAGCAGCCGGGAGGAGCGATCAGCCCCAGCATTTT. Protein sequence: CATAAGRSDQPQHF. Filled out from reference TRBV2 and TRBJ1-5, the complete variable domain reads EPEVTQTPSHQVTQMGQEVILRCVPISNHLYFYWYRQILGQKVEFLVSFYNNEISEKSEIFDDQFSVERPDGSNFTLKIRSTKLEDSAMYFCATAAGRSDQPQHFGDGTRLSIL.

The genes are TRBV7-2 and TRBJ1-2; possible D gene TRBD1, 5 bases. The V gene lost 0 bases and the J gene lost 5 bases, with 7 bases spanning the gap. The CDR3 runs to 13 residues. CDR1 is SGHTA and CDR2 is FQGNSA in the germline V gene. The DNA of the CDR3 is TGTGCCAGCAGCTTAGCGGGGCAGTATGGCTACACCTTC. Amino acid sequence: CASSLAGQYGYTF.

The chain is built from TRBV11-2 and TRBJ2-2, with TRBD2 as a possible D gene (5 bases). The CDR3 has 14 amino acids. Trimming cost V 5 bases and J 2 bases, with 9 bases left between them. Germline V gives CDR1 SGHAT, CDR2 FQNNGV. In nucleotides, the CDR3 is TGTGCCAGCAGCACCGGAGGTAACACCGGGGAGCTGTTTTTT. This encodes CASSTGGNTGELFF.

The V gene is TRBV10-3, the J gene TRBJ2-7; 13 bases align to TRBD2. Germline V gene sequence: CDR1 ENHRY, CDR2 SYGVKD. Trimming took 3 bases from V and 5 from J; bases not matched to a gene: 4. The length of the CDR3 is 15 residues. CDR3 in DNA: TGTGCCATCAGTGATAGACTAGCGGGAGGCCACGAGCAGTACTTC. This gives the protein CAISDRLAGGHEQYF.

The chain couples TRBV6-2 or TRBV6-3 to TRBJ1-1, with D possibly matching TRBD1 (5 bases). The V and J ends lost 6 bases and 0 bases respectively, with 20 bases between them. Germline assignment: CDR1 MNHEY and CDR2 SVGEGT. The CDR3 extends over 17 amino acids. CDR3 in DNA: TGTGCCAGCAGCCCATGGGGAACAGGAACAATGAACACTGAAGCTTTCTTT. Translated: CASSPWGTGTMNTEAFF.

The chain employs TRBV2 and TRBJ2-3; 9 bases are a match to TRBD1. After removal of 4 bases from V and 6 bases from J, the junction contained 11 bases not matched to a gene. This CDR3 region has 16 residues. The germline CDR1 and CDR2 sequences are SNHLY and FYNNEI. DNA of the CDR3: TGTGCCAGCAGTGGTTCCCGGGACAGGGTTTTCGATACGCAGTATTTT. This codes for CASSGSRDRVFDTQYF. Looking up the rest from reference TRBV2 and TRBJ2-3 gives the full variable domain: EPEVTQTPSHQVTQMGQEVILRCVPISNHLYFYWYRQILGQKVEFLVSFYNNEISEKSEIFDDQFSVERPDGSNFTLKIRSTKLEDSAMYFCASSGSRDRVFDTQYFGPGTRLTVL.

The chain has TRBV25-1 and TRBJ2-7; 7 bases match TRBD1. The CDR3 runs 13 residues. J gave up 4 bases and V 6 bases, and 6 bases lay outside the gene matches. The V gene's germline CDR1 is MGHDK and CDR2 SYGVNS. The CDR3 is CASRNPGQYEQYF. The CDR3 DNA is TGTGCCAGCAGGAACCCGGGACAGTACGAGCAGTACTTC.

This chain connects TRBV29-1 to TRBJ2-3, with D maybe TRBD1 (6 bases). Trimming took 5 bases from V and 2 from J, leaving 20 bases between them. Looked up from germline, CDR1 is SQVTM and CDR2 is ANQGSEA. The CDR3 is made up of 16 amino acids. In DNA, the CDR3 is TGCAGCGTTTCGGGCGGTCGTAGGGACATCACAGATACGCAGTATTTT. Amino acids: CSVSGGRRDITDTQYF.

This sequence joins TRBV30 and TRBJ1-2; TRBD1 matches 7 bases. The germline CDR1 and CDR2 sequences are GTSNPN and SVGIG (reference sequence). This CDR3 comprises 13 residues. The trim removed 2 bases at V and 7 bases at J, leaving 7 bases unmatched. The CDR3 nucleotides are TGTGCCTGGAGTCCAACGGGGACAGCTGGCTACACCTTC. It specifies CAWSPTGTAGYTF.

This clone was detected only a few times. V usage is TRBV7-6 and J usage is TRBJ2-2; D uncertain. The germline V gene encodes CDR1 SGHVS and CDR2 FNYEAQ. The length of the CDR3 is 17 residues. Trimming cost V 0 bases and J 5 bases, with 16 bases left between them. CDR3 residues: CASSLARRLQVTGELFF. The CDR3, as DNA: TGTGCCAGCAGCTTAGCCCGACGGCTGCAGGTGACCGGGGAGCTGTTTTTT.

This rearrangement joins TRBV6-2 or TRBV6-3 to TRBJ1-4; a possible D gene is TRBD1 (5 bases). From germline, CDR1 is MNHEY and CDR2 SVGEGT. There are 15 residues in the CDR3. The V end was cut by 0 bases, the J end by 4 bases, with 9 bases between. Written as DNA, the CDR3 is TGTGCCAGCAGTTACTCTGCGGGGGGTAATGAAAAACTGTTTTTT. This translates into CASSYSAGGNEKLFF.

This clone occurred a few times. This chain links TRBV5-1 with TRBJ2-1; TRBD2 matches 8 bases. The V and J ends lost 3 bases and 3 bases, in that order; junction bases with no gene match: 14. Germline values: CDR1 SGHRS, CDR2 YFSETQ. The CDR3 runs 18 residues. CDR3 in DNA: TGCGCCAGCAGCTCAGCGGCTAGCGGGCAGACCTTCTACAATGAGCAGTTCTTC. Translating gives CASSSAASGQTFYNEQFF. Together with reference TRBV5-1 and TRBJ2-1, the CDR3 gives the full variable domain: KAGVTQTPRYLIKTRGQQVTLSCSPISGHRSVSWYQQTPGQGLQFLFEYFSETQRNKGNFPGRFSGRQFSNSRSEMNVSTLELGDSALYLCASSSAASGQTFYNEQFFGPGTRLTVL.

The chain employs TRBV6-5 and TRBJ1-1; no reliable D call. The CDR3 totals 12 residues. CDR1 MNHEY and CDR2 SVGAGI come from the germline V gene. The ends were cut back, 6 bases at V and 4 bases at J, with 9 bases in the middle. The CDR3 is CASSRSGTEAFF. The CDR3 bases are TGTGCCAGCAGCCGCTCCGGCACTGAAGCTTTCTTT.

The V gene is TRBV7-9, the J gene TRBJ2-1; 8 bases align to TRBD2. The CDR3 consists of 13 residues. Germline values: CDR1 SEHNR, CDR2 FQNEAQ (reference sequence). After removal of 8 bases from V and 9 bases from J, the junction contained 9 bases not matched to a gene. CDR3 amino acids: CASVRGGLTEQFF. For the CDR3, the DNA is TGTGCCAGCGTCCGGGGGGGCCTCACTGAGCAGTTCTTC.

J is TRBJ1-5 and V is TRBV5-8; 10 bases align to TRBD1. The J segment lost 0 bases and the V segment lost 3 bases, leaving 6 bases of the junction unmatched. The CDR3 contains 17 residues. Germline CDR1 SGHTS, CDR2 YDEGEE. CDR3 DNA sequence: TGTGCCAGCAGCTCGGGGACAGGGGCCTATAGCAATCAGCCCCAGCATTTT. This codes for CASSSGTGAYSNQPQHF. The full variable domain, rest sourced from reference TRBV5-8 and TRBJ1-5, is EAGVTQSPTHLIKTRGQQATLRCSPISGHTSVYWYQQALGLGLQFLLWYDEGEERNRGNFPPRFSGRQFPNYSSELNVNALELEDSALYLCASSSGTGAYSNQPQHFGDGTRLSIL.

The chain recombines TRBV2 with TRBJ2-1; D is unclear. This CDR3 comprises 12 residues. The germline CDR1 and CDR2 sequences are SNHLY and FYNNEI. V gave up 6 bases and J gave up 5 bases, with 8 bases separating them. CDR3 in amino acids: CASRVDNNEQFF. The CDR3 DNA is TGTGCCAGCAGGGTAGATAACAATGAGCAGTTCTTC.

This clone was found once. The chain is built from TRBV6-5 and TRBJ2-7, with 8 bases aligning to TRBD1. The CDR3 is 15 residues long. With 2 bases clipped from V and 2 bases from J, the junction kept 5 bases outside the gene matches. Germline V gene data show CDR1 as MNHEY and CDR2 as SVGAGI. The DNA of the CDR3 is TGTGCCAGCAGTTACGGGGACAGGACGGCCTACGAGCAGTACTTC. Translation: CASSYGDRTAYEQYF.